This TCR beta chain was found in a study of cytomegalovirus exposure and HLA in healthy donors. The PCR used 60 Vbeta and 13 Jbeta primers. The method was immunoSEQ multiplex PCR; TCRdb's version includes in-frame clones alone and lacks a portion of them. The profile shows hundreds of thousands of clones, approximately 88% of them singletons. V dropped 5 bases and J dropped 5; count of bases not matched to a gene: 6. This CDR3 region has 14 residues. The V gene's germline CDR1 is SEHNR and CDR2 FQNEAQ (reference sequence). The rearrangement uses TRBV7-9 and TRBJ2-7; 10 nucleotides match TRBD1. The sequencing input was PBMCs. This receptor was identified in a boy younger than 10 in good health and CMV-seronegative. The CDR3 reads CASSLTGGYDEQYF. The CDR3 nucleotides are TGTGCCAGCAGCCTGACAGGGGGCTATGACGAGCAGTACTTC. The full variable domain, rest sourced from reference TRBV7-9 and TRBJ2-7, is DTGVSQNPRHKITKRGQNVTFRCDPISEHNRLYWYRQTLGQGPEFLTYFQNEAQLEKSRLLSDRFSAERPKGSFSTLEIQRTEQGDSAMYLCASSLTGGYDEQYFGPGTRLTVT.